Listed below are T cell receptor beta chains from one sample, sequenced in a study of cytomegalovirus exposure and HLA in healthy donors. Produced via immunoSEQ multiplex PCR; TCRdb's table is partial and in-frame only. Among roughly 52,000 clones, 93% were seen once, and the ten largest hold around 1.7%. Sequencing input: PBMCs. Receptor source: a young woman in good health and CMV-seropositive. Both conserved end residues are part of each CDR3. A D gene is named only where the DNA matches it firmly. The size field is filled for only some rows; it gives once, few, many or a size class.

d_gene	abundance	j_gene	v_gene	CDR3nt	CDR3aa
NA	NA	TRBJ2-7	TRBV9	TGTGCCAGCAGCGTAGCAGGCGGGGGCTTCTCCTACGAGCAGTACTTC	CASSVAGGGFSYEQYF
TRBD1	NA	TRBJ1-4	TRBV7-6	TGTGCCAGCAGCCCGCGGACAGGGGTTGCAACTAATGAAAAACTGTTTTTT	CASSPRTGVATNEKLFF
TRBD1	NA	TRBJ2-7	TRBV10-3	TGTGCCATCAGTGCCCCGGGACAGGAGCCCTACGAGCAGTACTTC	CAISAPGQEPYEQYF
NA	once	TRBJ2-1	TRBV7-9	TGTGCCAGCAGACCTGCCTGGCGGGGAGGAAATGAGCAGTTCTTC	CASRPAWRGGNEQFF
TRBD1	NA	TRBJ2-7	TRBV19	TGTGCCAGTAGTATGAACTCTGGGACAGGGTCCTACGAGCAGTACTTC	CASSMNSGTGSYEQYF
NA	NA	TRBJ2-4	TRBV10-2	TGCGCCAGCAGTGACCCGGGGGAAGCCAAAAACATTCAGTACTTC	CASSDPGEAKNIQYF
NA	NA	TRBJ1-5	TRBV5-1	TGCGCCAGCAGCTTCGACAGAAATCAGCCCCAGCATTTT	CASSFDRNQPQHF
TRBD2	NA	TRBJ2-1	TRBV5-4	TGTGCCAGCAGCCGTGATCTAGCGGGGGCCGACAATGAGCAGTTCTTC	CASSRDLAGADNEQFF
TRBD1	NA	TRBJ2-7	TRBV28	TGTGCCAGCAGTTTACTCACAGGGGGCTACGAGCAGTACTTC	CASSLLTGGYEQYF
NA	NA	TRBJ1-5	TRBV6-4	TGTGCCAGCGCGGGGTTGAATAGCAATCAGCCCCAGCATTTT	CASAGLNSNQPQHF
TRBD1	NA	TRBJ1-1	TRBV6-1	TGTGCCAGCAGTGACTTCCTAAGGGGGCGAGCTTTCTTT	CASSDFLRGRAFF
NA	NA	TRBJ1-6	TRBV6-5	TGTGCCAGCAGCCATCGGGACACCTATAATTCACCCCTCCACTTT	CASSHRDTYNSPLHF
TRBD1	NA	TRBJ2-2	TRBV14	TGTGCCAGCAGCCAAGGCGGGACAGGGCCGAGGACCGGGGAGCTGTTTTTT	CASSQGGTGPRTGELFF
TRBD1	NA	TRBJ2-7	TRBV6-6	TGTGCCAGCAGGGTGCTGGACAGGGGCGTCTACGAGCAGTACTTC	CASRVLDRGVYEQYF
NA	NA	TRBJ1-1	TRBV7-2	TGTGCCAGCAGCTTAGGGAGGAACACCATGAACACTGAAGCTTTCTTT	CASSLGRNTMNTEAFF
TRBD1	NA	TRBJ1-2	TRBV7-9	TGTGCCAGCAGCAACGTACAAACAGGGGTTGGCTACACCTTC	CASSNVQTGVGYTF
TRBD1	NA	TRBJ2-3	TRBV5-1	TGCGCCAGCAGCTTTTCGACAGGGACCAACACAGATACGCAGTATTTT	CASSFSTGTNTDTQYF
TRBD1	NA	TRBJ1-2	TRBV25-1	TGTGCCAGCAGTGACCGGGACAGGGGGCAATTGGACTATGGCTACACCTTC	CASSDRDRGQLDYGYTF
TRBD1	NA	TRBJ1-2	TRBV27	TGTGCCAGCAGTTCCCTGCTCAGGGGGCTTAACTATGGCTACACCTTC	CASSSLLRGLNYGYTF
NA	many	TRBJ1-1	TRBV28	TGTGCCAGCAGTCCCGCCCAAAACGAGGACACTGAAGCTTTCTTT	CASSPAQNEDTEAFF
NA	NA	TRBJ1-1	TRBV5-4	TGTGCCAGCAGCTTGGTCCCGACACTGAACACTGAAGCTTTCTTT	CASSLVPTLNTEAFF
NA	NA	TRBJ2-7	TRBV27	TGTGCCAGCATTCTTAAGCACGAGCAGTACTTC	CASILKHEQYF
NA	once	TRBJ2-2	TRBV5-1	TGCGCCAGCCGCGAGAACGGGGAGCTGTTTTTT	CASRENGELFF
NA	NA	TRBJ1-5	TRBV7-8	TGTGCCAGCAGCTCCGGGGGGTTTAGCAATCAGCCCCAGCATTTT	CASSSGGFSNQPQHF
TRBD1	NA	TRBJ1-6	TRBV6-1	TGTGCCAGCAGGGAGACAGGGTGGTACTCACCCCTCCACTTT	CASRETGWYSPLHF
NA	NA	TRBJ2-1	TRBV16	TGTGCCAGCAGCCCGAACAGGGCCAGCTCCTACAATGAGCAGTTCTTC	CASSPNRASSYNEQFF
TRBD1	NA	TRBJ1-1	TRBV7-2	TGTGCCAGCAGCTTCCAACGGACAGGGCGGAGAGCTTTCTTT	CASSFQRTGRRAFF
TRBD1	NA	TRBJ1-4	TRBV10-1	TGCGCCAGCCTTGGTCCGACAGGGGATGAAAAACTGTTTTTT	CASLGPTGDEKLFF
TRBD2	NA	TRBJ2-5	TRBV29-1	TGCAGCGTTGAACTAGCGGGGGGGGTGCAAGAGACCCAGTACTTC	CSVELAGGVQETQYF
NA	NA	TRBJ1-2	TRBV15	TGTGCCACCAGCAGAGATCTGTCCAGTGCTAACTATGGCTACACCTTC	CATSRDLSSANYGYTF
TRBD1	NA	TRBJ2-2	TRBV2	TGTGCCAGCATACTCCGGACAGGGGGCCCCGGGGAGCTGTTTTTT	CASILRTGGPGELFF
TRBD1	NA	TRBJ1-5	TRBV28	TGTGCCAGCAGTTTCCGGGACAGAGATCAGCCCCAGCATTTT	CASSFRDRDQPQHF
TRBD1	NA	TRBJ1-2	TRBV5-1	TGCGCCAGCAGCGAGCGGGGACAGGTCAAAGGGGCCTATGGCTACACCTTC	CASSERGQVKGAYGYTF
NA	NA	TRBJ2-2	TRBV12-5	TGTGCTAGTGGTCCCCACAGGAGTTCGGACGGGGAGCTGTTTTTT	CASGPHRSSDGELFF
NA	NA	TRBJ1-2	TRBV4-1	TGCGCCAGCAGCCAAGATGGAGGGGGAGGGGGTGGCTACACCTTC	CASSQDGGGGGGYTF
NA	NA	TRBJ2-1	TRBV5-5	TGTGCCAGCACCCAAGGGAGGTTGATGGATGAGCAGTTCTTC	CASTQGRLMDEQFF
NA	NA	TRBJ2-7	TRBV20-1	TGCAGTGCCCCAGAGACTTACGAGCAGTACTTC	CSAPETYEQYF
TRBD1	NA	TRBJ2-7	TRBV6-5	TGTGCCAGCACCTTTGGAACAGGGGGCTCCTACGAGCAGTACTTC	CASTFGTGGSYEQYF
NA	once	TRBJ2-3	TRBV5-5	TGTGCCAGCAGCTTGGAAGGGGCCGCAGATACGCAGTATTTT	CASSLEGAADTQYF
TRBD2	NA	TRBJ2-5	TRBV10-2	TGCGCCAGCTCTAGCGGGGGGGTGGCTCGGGAGACCCAGTACTTC	CASSSGGVARETQYF
TRBD2	NA	TRBJ2-2	TRBV5-4	TGTGCCAGCAGCTTCCCGGGACTAGCGGGGGGCAACACCGGGGAGCTGTTTTTT	CASSFPGLAGGNTGELFF
NA	NA	TRBJ1-1	TRBV6-1	TGTGCCAGCAGTGTAGAGATGAACACTGAAGCTTTCTTT	CASSVEMNTEAFF